This is a list of T cell receptor beta chains from one sample in a study of radiotherapy plus CTLA-4 blockade in lung cancer. This table comes from immunoSEQ multiplex PCR, and its TCRdb copy is limited to in-frame clones, with some not included. The sample carries 75,000 to 100,000 clones, just over 85% recorded once. The material was peripheral blood, obtained from a patient treated with radiotherapy plus ipilimumab. These receptors all come from a human donor with non-small cell lung cancer that progressed on radiotherapy plus ipilimumab. The CDR3 runs from the conserved cysteine through the conserved F or W. The order of the fields is D gene, J gene, V gene, clone size, CDR3 protein, CDR3 DNA. A D gene is named only where the DNA matches it firmly. Some rows have no size entry. The others give once, few or many, or a class for an expanded clone.

D: TRBD2
J: TRBJ2-1
V: TRBV11-2
size: -
CDR3: CASSLVVSGFYNEQFF
DNA: TGTGCCAGCAGCTTAGTTGTTAGCGGGTTCTACAATGAGCAGTTCTTC

D: -
J: TRBJ1-2
V: TRBV15
size: few
CDR3: CATSRADGSNDGYTF
DNA: TGTGCCACCAGCAGAGCGGACGGATCCAACGATGGCTACACCTTC

D: -
J: TRBJ2-5
V: TRBV7-8
size: -
CDR3: CASSPTGHRETQYF
DNA: TGTGCCAGCAGCCCGACGGGGCATAGAGAGACCCAGTACTTC

D: -
J: TRBJ1-1
V: TRBV5-1
size: -
CDR3: CASSLETGKQQAFF
DNA: TGCGCCAGCAGCTTGGAAACAGGAAAGCAGCAGGCTTTCTTT

D: -
J: TRBJ2-7
V: TRBV19
size: -
CDR3: CASSSQVSSYEQYF
DNA: TGTGCCAGTAGTAGCCAGGTGAGCTCCTACGAGCAGTACTTC

D: -
J: TRBJ2-1
V: TRBV10-2
size: -
CDR3: CASSESWSPGGNEQFF
DNA: TGCGCCAGCAGTGAGTCCTGGTCCCCTGGCGGCAATGAGCAGTTCTTC

D: TRBD1
J: TRBJ2-7
V: TRBV5-1
size: -
CDR3: CASSLVAGGPYEQYF
DNA: TGCGCCAGCAGCTTGGTGGCAGGGGGCCCCTACGAGCAGTACTTC

D: TRBD2
J: TRBJ2-5
V: TRBV7-3
size: -
CDR3: CASSSGGRIQETQYF
DNA: TGTGCCAGCAGCTCAGGCGGGAGGATCCAAGAGACCCAGTACTTC

D: -
J: TRBJ1-1
V: TRBV19
size: -
CDR3: CASTAGGWERNTEAFF
DNA: TGTGCCAGTACCGCCGGAGGATGGGAGCGTAACACTGAAGCTTTCTTT

D: -
J: TRBJ2-5
V: TRBV7-3
size: -
CDR3: CASSLTGSETQYF
DNA: TGTGCCAGCAGCTTAACGGGTTCAGAGACCCAGTACTTC

D: -
J: TRBJ1-5
V: TRBV7-9
size: -
CDR3: CASSLEGQPQHF
DNA: TGTGCCAGCAGCTTAGAGGGGCAGCCCCAGCATTTT

D: TRBD1
J: TRBJ1-2
V: TRBV5-4
size: -
CDR3: CASSAPLGQNYGYTF
DNA: TGTGCCAGCAGCGCGCCCCTGGGACAGAACTATGGCTACACCTTC

D: -
J: TRBJ1-5
V: TRBV15
size: -
CDR3: CATSRKGGGIGPQHF
DNA: TGTGCCACCAGCAGGAAGGGCGGGGGGATAGGGCCCCAGCATTTT

D: TRBD1
J: TRBJ2-7
V: TRBV5-4
size: -
CDR3: CASSYGQGGYEQYF
DNA: TGTGCCAGCAGCTACGGACAGGGAGGCTACGAGCAGTACTTC

D: TRBD2
J: TRBJ2-7
V: TRBV5-4
size: -
CDR3: CASSLPGLAGNEQYF
DNA: TGTGCCAGCAGTCTTCCGGGACTAGCGGGGAACGAGCAGTACTTC

D: TRBD1
J: TRBJ1-2
V: TRBV6-1
size: -
CDR3: CASSEPKQGADGYTF
DNA: TGTGCCAGCAGTGAACCTAAACAGGGGGCAGATGGCTACACCTTC

D: TRBD1
J: TRBJ2-7
V: TRBV5-5
size: once
CDR3: CASSSTGGEQYF
DNA: TGTGCCAGCAGCTCCACAGGGGGCGAGCAGTACTTC

D: TRBD2
J: TRBJ2-3
V: TRBV5-1
size: once
CDR3: CASSTTSGMGDTQYF
DNA: TGCGCCAGCAGCACCACTAGCGGGATGGGAGATACGCAGTATTTT

D: TRBD1
J: TRBJ2-1
V: TRBV9
size: -
CDR3: CASGSQGEFF
DNA: TGTGCCAGCGGGAGTCAGGGGGAGTTCTTC

D: TRBD2
J: TRBJ2-7
V: TRBV15
size: -
CDR3: CATSEGLAGAGYEQYF
DNA: TGTGCCACCAGCGAGGGACTAGCGGGAGCGGGTTACGAGCAGTACTTC

D: TRBD2
J: TRBJ2-7
V: TRBV6-5
size: -
CDR3: CASSYSKREGRYEQYF
DNA: TGTGCCAGCAGTTACTCCAAGCGGGAGGGCCGGTACGAGCAGTACTTC

D: TRBD2
J: TRBJ2-2
V: TRBV7-8
size: -
CDR3: CASSQTSGGINTGELFF
DNA: TGTGCCAGCAGCCAAACTAGCGGGGGAATAAACACCGGGGAGCTGTTTTTT

D: -
J: TRBJ2-7
V: TRBV14
size: -
CDR3: CASSRPGALPYEQYF
DNA: TGTGCCAGCAGCCGACCGGGAGCCCTCCCTTACGAGCAGTACTTC

D: -
J: TRBJ2-7
V: TRBV21-1
size: -
CDR3: CASSNGASGSAYEQYF
DNA: TGTGCCAGCAGCAATGGGGCAAGCGGGTCGGCTTACGAGCAGTACTTC

D: TRBD1
J: TRBJ1-3
V: TRBV7-2
size: -
CDR3: CASSLDGTGAGNTIYF
DNA: TGTGCCAGCAGCTTAGATGGGACAGGGGCAGGAAACACCATATATTTT

D: TRBD1
J: TRBJ1-2
V: TRBV19
size: -
CDR3: CASSTQGVDYGYTF
DNA: TGTGCCAGTAGTACTCAGGGGGTTGACTATGGCTACACCTTC

D: -
J: TRBJ2-3
V: TRBV11-3
size: -
CDR3: CASSLNAASVSTQYF
DNA: TGTGCCAGCAGCTTAAATGCGGCTAGCGTGAGTACGCAGTATTTT

D: TRBD1
J: TRBJ1-5
V: TRBV5-6
size: once
CDR3: CASSSTGGNQPQHF
DNA: TGTGCCAGCAGCTCGACAGGGGGCAATCAGCCCCAGCATTTT

D: -
J: TRBJ2-5
V: TRBV6-5
size: -
CDR3: CASRDLGTQYF
DNA: TGTGCCAGCAGGGACCTGGGGACCCAGTACTTC

D: -
J: TRBJ2-7
V: TRBV11-3
size: -
CDR3: CASSSRVPYEQYF
DNA: TGTGCCAGCAGCTCCAGGGTACCCTACGAGCAGTACTTC

D: -
J: TRBJ1-4
V: TRBV30
size: -
CDR3: CAWSISGAGGNEKLFF
DNA: TGTGCCTGGAGTATCTCAGGGGCGGGAGGTAATGAAAAACTGTTTTTT